This T cell receptor (beta chain) was observed in a study of naive and memory T cell subsets. Points on this clonotype: The antigen is not known.

Overall study findings and caveats: Expression changes during T cell differentiation may affect RNA-based TCR counts.

Sequential positive selection took CD4 T cells first, then CD8 T cells. The beta constant-region primer was an equimolar mix of two oligonucleotides covering TRBC1 and TRBC2. Four rounds of PCR amplified the ligated cDNA using nested alpha and beta constant-region primers plus SP2. TCRdb analysed the UMI-ligation and nested PCR reads with MiXCR anew, one entry per CDR3 protein. The profile covers 70,000 to 95,000 distinct CDR3 sequences, with 7% to 8% appearing a single time and 1.6% taken by the ten largest. CDR3 length equals 14 residues. Trimming took 6 bases from V and 2 from J; bases not matched to a gene: 5. Germline V CDR1 and CDR2: SNHLY, FYNNEI.

This sequence was found in a human donor in good health. Sequenced sample: central memory CD4+ T cells from blood. The chain links TRBV2 to TRBJ2-3; TRBD1 aligns across 7 bases. The CDR3 DNA reads TGTGCCAGCAGGAGACAGGGCTTCACAGATACGCAGTATTTT. Residues: CASRRQGFTDTQYF. Looking up the rest from reference TRBV2 and TRBJ2-3 gives the full variable domain: EPEVTQTPSHQVTQMGQEVILRCVPISNHLYFYWYRQILGQKVEFLVSFYNNEISEKSEIFDDQFSVERPDGSNFTLKIRSTKLEDSAMYFCASRRQGFTDTQYFGPGTRLTVL.